A single sample is the source of the 31 T cell receptor beta chains below, sequenced in a study of T cell responses to AZD1222 COVID-19 vaccine. Sequencing used immunoSEQ multiplex PCR; TCRdb keeps in-frame clones, though not all of them. The table has some 96,000 clones, around 89% seen once; the top ten hold about 1.8%. The sample consisted of peripheral blood, taken on day 0 of AZD1222 vaccination. All receptors derive from an adult in good health.

The chain has TRBV7-8 and TRBJ1-1, with a possible D match to TRBD1 (5 bases). CDR1 and CDR2 (germline): SGHVS, FQNEAQ. V was cut by 0 bases and J by 10 bases, with 9 bases left in between. This CDR3 is built from 12 residues. The CDR3 nucleotides read TGTGCCAGCAGCTTAGCGTCAGGGCGAGCTTTCTTT. As protein: CASSLASGRAFF.

This clone came up once. This chain joins TRBV7-2 and TRBJ2-1, with 9 bases matching TRBD1. Germline V gives CDR1 SGHTA, CDR2 FQGNSA. J was trimmed by 9 bases and V by 1 base; bases with no gene match: 4. CDR3 length equals 14 residues. The CDR3 DNA sequence: TGTGCCAGCAGCTTAGTACAGGGGGCAGGTGAGCAGTTCTTC. This gives the protein CASSLVQGAGEQFF.

The rearrangement joins TRBV19 to TRBJ2-1; D is ambiguous. Per germline, CDR1 LNHDA and CDR2 SQIVND (reference sequence). The V gene lost 8 bases and the J gene lost 0 bases, with 8 bases spanning the gap. This CDR3 spans 13 amino acids. The DNA for the CDR3 is TGTGCCAGTTCGCAGGCCTCCTACAATGAGCAGTTCTTC. It codes for CASSQASYNEQFF. The full variable domain, completed using reference TRBV19 and TRBJ2-1, is DGGITQSPKYLFRKEGQNVTLSCEQNLNHDAMYWYRQDPGQGLRLIYYSQIVNDFQKGDIAEGYSVSREKKESFPLTVTSAQKNPTAFYLCASSQASYNEQFFGPGTRLTVL.

The chain has TRBV29-1 and TRBJ2-7; 10 positions agree with TRBD2. The V and J ends lost 0 bases and 5 bases, in that order; junction bases with no gene match: 4. The CDR3 has 14 amino acids. The germline V gene encodes CDR1 SQVTM and CDR2 ANQGSEA. CDR3: CSVEELAGVHEQYF. CDR3 DNA sequence: TGCAGCGTTGAAGAGCTAGCGGGAGTACACGAGCAGTACTTC.

The V and J genes are TRBV20-1 and TRBJ2-2, with a possible D match to TRBD1 (6 bases). V was trimmed by 3 bases and J by 7 bases, leaving 15 bases between them. CDR1 DFQATT and CDR2 SNEGSKA come from the germline V gene (reference sequence). CDR3 size: 14 residues. The CDR3 DNA is TGCAGTGCTAGTCTCGGCAGGGGTTACGGGGAGCTGTTTTTT. This sequence encodes CSASLGRGYGELFF.

This chain connects TRBV5-6 to TRBJ1-3; 7 positions match TRBD1. Losses at the gene ends were 5 bases for V and 3 bases for J; bases not matched to a gene: 2. CDR3 size: 13 residues. CDR1 and CDR2 (germline): SGHDT, YYEEEE. CDR3 DNA: TGTGCCAGCAGTGACAGGGTTGGAAACACCATATATTTT. Its translation: CASSDRVGNTIYF. Together with reference TRBV5-6 and TRBJ1-3, the CDR3 gives the full variable domain: DAGVTQSPTHLIKTRGQQVTLRCSPKSGHDTVSWYQQALGQGPQFIFQYYEEEERQRGNFPDRFSGHQFPNYSSELNVNALLLGDSALYLCASSDRVGNTIYFGEGSWLTVV.

This chain uses TRBV7-9 with TRBJ2-7; no definite D call. CDR1 is SEHNR and CDR2 is FQNEAQ in the germline V gene (reference sequence). Trimming stripped 5 bases from V and 0 bases from J, with 11 bases between. The CDR3 sequence is 14 residues long. The CDR3 region has the DNA TGTGCCAGCAGCCCGCTATCGAGCTCCTACGAGCAGTACTTC. Protein sequence: CASSPLSSSYEQYF.

The chain employs TRBV5-8 and TRBJ2-5; 9 bases are a match to TRBD2. In germline, CDR1 is SGHTS, CDR2 YDEGEE. The CDR3 is 16 residues long. Trimming cost V 0 bases and J 7 bases; bases outside gene matches: 10. The CDR3: CASSLGASGMVGTQYF. In DNA, the CDR3 is TGTGCCAGCAGCTTGGGGGCTAGCGGGATGGTCGGGACCCAGTACTTC.

This chain links TRBV19 with TRBJ2-1, with 7 bases matching TRBD2. Looked up from germline, CDR1 is LNHDA and CDR2 is SQIVND (reference sequence). The CDR3 length is 16 residues. V lost 5 bases, J lost 0 bases, and 7 bases stayed unmatched. The DNA of the CDR3 is TGTGCCAGTAGTCATCTAGCGGTGAGCTCCTACAATGAGCAGTTCTTC. As protein: CASSHLAVSSYNEQFF.

This clone occurred once. The V call is TRBV7-9, the J call TRBJ1-2; the D is unclear. The CDR3 spans 14 residues. Germline lookup yields CDR1 SEHNR and CDR2 FQNEAQ (reference sequence). V shed 7 bases and J shed 2 bases, with 14 bases lying between them. CDR3 region: CASTFPLANYGYTF. The DNA for the CDR3 is TGTGCCAGCACCTTTCCCCTGGCGAACTATGGCTACACCTTC.

This clone was picked up one time. The V gene is TRBV11-2, the J gene TRBJ2-3; tentative D call: TRBD2 (7 bases). Germline CDR1 is SGHAT and CDR2 is FQNNGV. The CDR3 is made up of 16 amino acids. V was clipped by 5 bases and J by 2 bases, with 17 bases between them. CDR3 in amino acids: CASSHGRGAHTDTQYF. CDR3 in DNA: TGTGCCAGCAGCCATGGACGGGGGGCTCACACAGATACGCAGTATTTT.

The V call is TRBV9, the J call TRBJ2-7; TRBD2 might be the D (7 bases). The V end was cut by 1 base, the J end by 2 bases, with 10 bases between. CDR3 length equals 14 residues. In germline, CDR1 is SGDLS, CDR2 YYNGEE. CDR3 in amino acids: CASSVTGTTYEQYF. The DNA for the CDR3 is TGTGCCAGCAGCGTAACAGGGACTACCTACGAGCAGTACTTC.

CDR3: CASSLDGGRTEAFF. DNA for the CDR3: TGTGCCAGCAGTCTAGACGGGGGACGCACTGAAGCTTTCTTT. The chain is built from TRBV28 and TRBJ1-1, with TRBD1 as a possible D gene (5 bases). V was shortened by 5 bases and J by 4 bases, with 14 bases between the two germline ends. The CDR3 runs to 14 residues. From germline, CDR1 is MDHEN and CDR2 SYDVKM.

The gene calls are TRBV7-9 and TRBJ1-5, with 9 nucleotides matching TRBD1. This CDR3 contains 16 residues. The germline CDR1 and CDR2 sequences are SEHNR and FQNEAQ (reference sequence). After removal of 5 bases from V and 1 base from J, the junction contained 6 bases not matched to a gene. The CDR3 DNA reads as TGTGCCAGCAGCAAACTCGGACAGGGGAGCAATCAGCCCCAGCATTTT. Amino acids: CASSKLGQGSNQPQHF.

The chain combines TRBV27 with TRBJ1-1, with D uncertain. The germline V gene has CDR1 MNHEY and CDR2 SMNVEV (reference sequence). This CDR3 comprises 17 residues. The V and J ends lost 0 bases and 2 bases respectively, with 16 bases between them. CDR3 DNA: TGTGCCAGCAGTTTATCAGGAGGGTTCAATTTTAACACTGAAGCTTTCTTT. It encodes CASSLSGGFNFNTEAFF.

The V and J genes are TRBV28 and TRBJ1-5, with D unresolved. Germline V lookup: CDR1 MDHEN, CDR2 SYDVKM. Trimming left V 3 bases short and J 7 bases short, with 13 bases between. This CDR3 contains 14 residues. The CDR3 DNA reads as TGTGCCAGCAGTTTGAGTCGCGATAGCCAGCCCCAGCATTTT. It encodes CASSLSRDSQPQHF.

The chain is built from TRBV27 and TRBJ1-1; 7 nucleotides line up with TRBD1. V trimming: 6 bases; J trimming: 8 bases; junction bases outside the gene matches: 3. The CDR3 spans 11 residues. In germline, CDR1 is MNHEY, CDR2 SMNVEV (reference sequence). The CDR3 region is CASRSTGEAFF. Here the CDR3 DNA reads TGTGCCAGCAGATCGACAGGGGAAGCTTTCTTT.

This rearrangement joins TRBV9 to TRBJ2-1; possible D gene TRBD1, 6 bases. Per the germline V gene, CDR1 is SGDLS and CDR2 is YYNGEE. Trimming left V 3 bases short and J 4 bases short, with 8 bases between. CDR3 length: 13 amino acids. The chain's CDR3 is CASSADSYNEQFF. CDR3 nucleotide sequence: TGTGCCAGCAGCGCGGACAGTTACAATGAGCAGTTCTTC.

The rearrangement uses TRBV18 and TRBJ2-5, with D unclear. In germline, CDR1 is KGHSH, CDR2 LQKENI. The V end was cut by 3 bases, the J end by 3 bases, with 14 bases between. This CDR3 spans 15 amino acids. The CDR3 loop is CASSPIGIGKETQYF. As DNA, the CDR3 is TGTGCCAGCTCACCGATTGGAATAGGTAAAGAGACCCAGTACTTC.

This chain links TRBV11-2 with TRBJ2-5, with 11 bases that match TRBD1. The V gene end was trimmed by 4 bases and the J gene end by 5 bases; junction bases not matched to a gene: 3. The germline V gene encodes CDR1 SGHAT and CDR2 FQNNGV. The CDR3 contains 14 residues. This CDR3 reads CASSWTGGAETQYF. CDR3 in DNA: TGTGCCAGCAGCTGGACAGGGGGCGCGGAGACCCAGTACTTC.

This clone was detected once. The sample holds other DNA sequences that translate to the same CDR3. The V gene is TRBV12-3 or TRBV12-4, the J gene TRBJ2-1; tentative D call: TRBD2 (5 bases). Trimming took off 3 bases at V and 9 bases at J, with 9 bases between the two ends. CDR3 length equals 12 residues. CDR3 loop: CASSFGGGEQFF. The CDR3 DNA reads TGTGCCAGCAGTTTTGGAGGCGGTGAGCAGTTCTTC.

The DNA of the CDR3 is TGTGCCAGCAGTTACTACGGCGGGAGAACCTACAATGAGCAGTTCTTC. Its translation: CASSYYGGRTYNEQFF. The V and J genes are TRBV6-5 and TRBJ2-1; 7 positions match TRBD2. V trimming: 1 base; J trimming: 2 bases; junction bases outside the gene matches: 5. The CDR3 loop spans 16 amino acids. Per the germline V gene, CDR1 is MNHEY and CDR2 is SVGAGI.

V usage is TRBV24-1 and J usage is TRBJ2-7; D may be TRBD2 (7 bases). The CDR3 extends over 15 amino acids. Deletions cut 3 bases from V and 5 bases from J, with 16 bases between. Germline V gene lookup returns CDR1 KGHDR and CDR2 SFDVKD. The CDR3 coding sequence is TGTGCCACCAGTGATGCCCGGCGGGGGCGCGACGAGCAGTACTTC. Translation gives CATSDARRGRDEQYF.

The gene calls are TRBV19 and TRBJ2-3; TRBD1 aligns across 9 bases. This CDR3 region has 17 residues. J was trimmed by 4 bases and V by 8 bases; bases with no gene match: 16. The V gene's germline CDR1 is LNHDA and CDR2 SQIVND (reference sequence). CDR3 in amino acids: CASSAPPRQGVADTQYF. DNA of the CDR3: TGTGCCAGTTCAGCCCCGCCCAGACAGGGGGTGGCAGATACGCAGTATTTT.

V is TRBV4-3 and J is TRBJ1-1; 8 bases are a match to TRBD1. Trimming removed 4 bases from V and 6 bases from J; junction bases left unmatched: 4. This CDR3 spans 13 amino acids. The germline V gene has CDR1 LGHNA and CDR2 YSLEER. The CDR3 nucleotides read TGCGCCAGCAGCCTACAGGGGGGCGCTGAAGCTTTCTTT. Its translation: CASSLQGGAEAFF.

There are a few counts of this clone. The chain carries TRBV5-5 and TRBJ2-1, with unresolved D. Trimming took off 1 base at V and 8 bases at J, with 4 bases between the two ends. The germline V gene encodes CDR1 SGHKS and CDR2 YYEKEE (reference sequence). This CDR3 spans 11 amino acids. CDR3 bases: TGTGCCAGCAGCTTGCGTGATGAGCAGTTCTTC. The encoded protein is CASSLRDEQFF.

The chain is built from TRBV30 and TRBJ1-1, with a possible D match to TRBD1 (6 bases). CDR1 is GTSNPN, CDR2 SVGIG, per germline (reference sequence). The CDR3 length is 14 residues. The V end was cut by 8 bases, the J end by 2 bases, with 18 bases between. For the CDR3, the DNA is TGTGCCCGCGAATATCAGGGGATTAACACTGAAGCTTTCTTT. Translating gives CAREYQGINTEAFF.

This clone appeared a few times. V is TRBV9 and J is TRBJ2-7; D is ambiguous. The CDR3 has 15 residues. V lost 0 bases to trimming and J lost 3 bases, with 13 bases between them. In germline, CDR1 is SGDLS, CDR2 YYNGEE. CDR3 amino acids: CASSVGGTAIYEQYF. In nucleotides, the CDR3 is TGTGCCAGCAGCGTAGGAGGAACGGCTATCTACGAGCAGTACTTC.

This sequence joins TRBV7-9 and TRBJ2-7, with unresolved D. CDR3 size: 13 residues. Deletions cut 2 bases from V and 3 bases from J, with 8 bases between. The germline V gene has CDR1 SEHNR and CDR2 FQNEAQ (reference sequence). The CDR3 nucleotides read TGTGCCAGCAGCTTACCGACGGTCTACGAGCAGTACTTC. Protein product: CASSLPTVYEQYF.

The V gene is TRBV6-5, the J gene TRBJ1-5; D ambiguous. CDR1 and CDR2 from the germline V gene are MNHEY and SVGAGI. V was clipped by 6 bases and J by 2 bases, with 8 bases between them. The CDR3 is 13 residues long. The CDR3 nucleotides are TGTGCCAGCAGCAACACAGGCAATCAGCCCCAGCATTTT. Protein product: CASSNTGNQPQHF.

This clone appeared once. The same CDR3 also results from other DNA sequences found in this sample. The genes are TRBV18 and TRBJ2-7; no clear D. CDR1 KGHSH and CDR2 LQKENI come from the germline V gene. Trimming cost V 3 bases and J 0 bases, with 6 bases left between them. The CDR3 loop spans 13 amino acids. CDR3 region: CASSPPSSYEQYF. DNA of the CDR3: TGTGCCAGCTCACCCCCGAGCTCCTACGAGCAGTACTTC.